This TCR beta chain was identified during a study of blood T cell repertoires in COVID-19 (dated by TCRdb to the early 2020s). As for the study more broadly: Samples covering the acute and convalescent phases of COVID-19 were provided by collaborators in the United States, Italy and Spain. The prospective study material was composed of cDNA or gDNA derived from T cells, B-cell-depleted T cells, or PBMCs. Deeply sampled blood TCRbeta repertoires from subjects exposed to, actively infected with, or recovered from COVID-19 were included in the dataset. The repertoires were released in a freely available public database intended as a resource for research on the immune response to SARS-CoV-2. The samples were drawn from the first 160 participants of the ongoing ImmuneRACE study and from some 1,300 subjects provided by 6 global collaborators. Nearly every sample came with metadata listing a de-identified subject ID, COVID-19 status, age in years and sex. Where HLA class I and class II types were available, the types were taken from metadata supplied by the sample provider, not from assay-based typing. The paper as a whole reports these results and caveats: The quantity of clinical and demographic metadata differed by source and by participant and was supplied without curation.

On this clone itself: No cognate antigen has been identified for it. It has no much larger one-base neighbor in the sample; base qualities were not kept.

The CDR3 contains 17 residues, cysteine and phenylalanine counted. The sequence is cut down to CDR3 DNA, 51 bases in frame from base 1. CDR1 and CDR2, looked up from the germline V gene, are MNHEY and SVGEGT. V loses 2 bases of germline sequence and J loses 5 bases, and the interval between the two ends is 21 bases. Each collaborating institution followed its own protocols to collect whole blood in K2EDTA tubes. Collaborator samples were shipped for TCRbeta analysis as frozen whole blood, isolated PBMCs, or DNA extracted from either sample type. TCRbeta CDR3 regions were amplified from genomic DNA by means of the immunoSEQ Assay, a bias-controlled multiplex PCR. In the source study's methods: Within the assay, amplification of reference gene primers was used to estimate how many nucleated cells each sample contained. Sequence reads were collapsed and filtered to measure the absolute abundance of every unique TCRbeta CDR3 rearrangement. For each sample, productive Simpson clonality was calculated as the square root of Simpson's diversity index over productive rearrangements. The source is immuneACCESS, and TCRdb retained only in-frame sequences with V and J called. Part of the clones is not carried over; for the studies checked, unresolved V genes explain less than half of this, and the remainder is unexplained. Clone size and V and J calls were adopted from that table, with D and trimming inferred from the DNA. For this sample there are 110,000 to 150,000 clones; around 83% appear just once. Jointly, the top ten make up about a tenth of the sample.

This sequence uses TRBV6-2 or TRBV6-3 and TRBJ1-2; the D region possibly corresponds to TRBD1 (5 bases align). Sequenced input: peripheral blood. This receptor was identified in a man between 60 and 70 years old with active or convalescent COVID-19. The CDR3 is CASSYPFPPRGGYGYTF. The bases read TGTGCCAGCAGTTACCCATTCCCCCCGAGGGGAGGGTATGGCTACACCTTC.